Listed here are 6 T cell receptor beta chains from one sample, sequenced in a study of Ad26.COV2.S vaccination and SARS-CoV-2 variants. Clones were sequenced by immunoSEQ multiplex PCR, and TCRdb holds only the in-frame ones, with some missing. The table lists 410,000 or so clones, over 75% of them singletons. Treatment of the sample: 19 received Ad26.COV2.S at low or high dose, single or two shots; about 5 received placebo; per-sample allocation not given. Sampling was done on day 63 after the first vaccine or placebo injection. The specimen comprised peripheral blood, sampled in a trial of Ad26.COV2.S vaccine versus placebo. Receptor source: a person aged 18-60 years who received the Ad26.COV2.S COVID-19 vaccine or a placebo.

The V gene is TRBV13, the J gene TRBJ2-3; 9 bases match TRBD1. Germline trimming cut 3 bases from V and 0 bases from J; bases unmatched to any gene: 1. CDR1 and CDR2 from the germline V gene are PRHDT and FYEKMQ (reference sequence). The CDR3 runs to 15 residues. The CDR3 here is CASSLGQGSTDTQYF. The DNA for the CDR3 is TGTGCCAGCAGCTTGGGACAGGGAAGCACAGATACGCAGTATTTT. Drawing the rest from reference TRBV13 and TRBJ2-3, the complete variable domain is AAGVIQSPRHLIKEKRETATLKCYPIPRHDTVYWYQQGPGQDPQFLISFYEKMQSDKGSIPDRFSAQQFSDYHSELNMSSLELGDSALYFCASSLGQGSTDTQYFGPGTRLTVL.

This sequence joins TRBV6-2 or TRBV6-3 and TRBJ2-7, with TRBD1 matching over 8 bases. Germline loops: CDR1 MNHEY, CDR2 SVGEGT. The CDR3 is made up of 14 amino acids. V trimming: 4 bases; J trimming: 0 bases; junction bases outside the gene matches: 2. CDR3 sequence (DNA): TGTGCCAGCAGTTCCGACAGGGGCTCCTACGAGCAGTACTTC. It translates to CASSSDRGSYEQYF.

The CDR3 DNA is TGCGCCAGCAGCCACGGGACAGGGAACATTCAGTACTTC. Its translation: CASSHGTGNIQYF. This chain links TRBV4-1 with TRBJ2-4, with 9 bases aligning to TRBD1. Germline lookup yields CDR1 MGHRA and CDR2 YSYEKL. The CDR3 has 13 residues. V dropped 3 bases and J dropped 7; count of bases not matched to a gene: 1.

The V call is TRBV5-1, the J call TRBJ2-3; possibly TRBD2 for D (5 bases). Germline CDR1 reads SGHRS; CDR2 reads YFSETQ. V lost 0 bases, J lost 2 bases, and 10 bases lay in between. This CDR3 region has 15 residues. CDR3 in amino acids: CASSLVAGFTDTQYF. CDR3 sequence (DNA): TGCGCCAGCAGCTTGGTTGCGGGCTTCACAGATACGCAGTATTTT.

V and J are TRBV5-1 and TRBJ2-7; D unclear. In germline, CDR1 is SGHRS, CDR2 YFSETQ. V shed 4 bases and J shed 2 bases, with 22 bases lying between them. This CDR3 spans 17 amino acids. CDR3 loop: CASSHHLRPMLAYEQYF. CDR3 sequence (DNA): TGCGCCAGCAGCCACCATCTCCGGCCGATGCTAGCCTACGAGCAGTACTTC.

V and J are TRBV2 and TRBJ2-2, with TRBD2 identical over 8 bases. The CDR3 totals 14 residues. Germline CDR1 SNHLY, CDR2 FYNNEI. The V gene end was trimmed by 7 bases and the J gene end by 6 bases; junction bases not matched to a gene: 7. The CDR3 protein is CASTGTRVSGELFF. The CDR3 nucleotides read TGTGCCAGCACTGGGACTAGAGTTTCCGGGGAGCTGTTTTTT.